The clone carrying this T cell receptor (beta chain) was counted many times. The antigen is not known. A universal primer site arose from template switching, and cDNA bore unique molecular identifiers. Using its own MiXCR run on the 5' RACE reads, TCRdb lists one record per CDR3 protein. The profile shows around 650,000 distinct CDR3 sequences, about 7.1% of them singletons. The donors were all healthy and Caucasian. This record belongs to a study of identical twins. Study-wide points: Out-of-frame alpha sequences common to twins exhibited an excess of low generation probability. Beta out-of-frame sequences showed weaker excess twin sharing.

V was pared by 0 bases and J by 0 bases, with 10 bases between. Germline CDR1 SGHRS, CDR2 YFSETQ. This CDR3 region has 15 residues. The data also belong to a second study, concerning yellow fever vaccine responses in identical twins.

V is TRBV5-1 and J is TRBJ2-7; D unresolved. This TCR came from a woman aged 18-35 years in good health. Sequenced: PBMCs. Here the CDR3 reads CASSLDTESSYEQYF. CDR3 bases: TGCGCCAGCAGCTTGGATACGGAGAGCTCCTACGAGCAGTACTTC.